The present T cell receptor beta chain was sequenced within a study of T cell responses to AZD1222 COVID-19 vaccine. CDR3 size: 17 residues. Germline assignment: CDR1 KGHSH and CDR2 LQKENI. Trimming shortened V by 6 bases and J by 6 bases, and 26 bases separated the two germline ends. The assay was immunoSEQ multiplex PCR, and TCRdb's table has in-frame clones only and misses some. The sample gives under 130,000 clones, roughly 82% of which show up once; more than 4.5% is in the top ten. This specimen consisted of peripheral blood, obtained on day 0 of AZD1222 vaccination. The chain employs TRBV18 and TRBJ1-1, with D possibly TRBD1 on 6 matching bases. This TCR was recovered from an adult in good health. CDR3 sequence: CASSEVQGGRSGAEAFF. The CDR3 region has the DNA TGTGCCAGCTCGGAGGTACAGGGAGGCCGAAGTGGTGCTGAAGCTTTCTTT.